This TCR beta chain was captured in a study of shared clonotypes between healthy human individuals. CDR3 length: 13 amino acids. The junction had 8 bases not matched to a gene; V was cut back by 7 bases and J by 7 bases. Germline assignment: CDR1 MNHEY and CDR2 SMNVEV (reference sequence). Notes on this clone: The antigen remains unidentified.

Sequenced by immunoSEQ multiplex PCR; TCRdb stores in-frame clones only, minus some. The sample lists roughly 1,000,000 clones, about 80% seen once, with around 0.6% in the top ten. Notes on the study in general: Only blood samples were collected, and tissue repertoires likely differ.

This sequence joins TRBV27 and TRBJ1-1, with 8 bases aligning to TRBD1. Sequenced input: memory CD4+ T cells from PBMCs. Subset noted: CD45RA-negative fraction. This clonotype was obtained from a man between 18 and 29 years old in good health. Some clones in this sample may be carry-over from other donors' samples. The CDR3 here is CASTLNGQGEAFF. The DNA of the CDR3 is TGTGCCAGCACCCTGAACGGACAGGGTGAAGCTTTCTTT.